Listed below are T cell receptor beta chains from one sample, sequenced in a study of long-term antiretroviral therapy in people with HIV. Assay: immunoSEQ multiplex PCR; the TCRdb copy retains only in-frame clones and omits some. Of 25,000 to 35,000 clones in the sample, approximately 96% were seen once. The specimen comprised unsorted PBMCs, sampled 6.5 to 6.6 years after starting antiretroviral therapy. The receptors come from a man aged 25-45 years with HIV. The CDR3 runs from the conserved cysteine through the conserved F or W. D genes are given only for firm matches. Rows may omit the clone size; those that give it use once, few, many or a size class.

cdr3_aa: CASSQRRGAYTGELFF; cdr3_nt: TGCGCCAGCAGCCAACGCAGGGGGGCTTACACCGGGGAGCTGTTTTTT; v_call: TRBV4-3; clone_size: .; d_call: .; j_call: TRBJ2-2
cdr3_aa: CASSQEKAGRDEQFF; cdr3_nt: TGTGCCAGCAGCCAAGAAAAGGCAGGGAGGGATGAGCAGTTCTTC; v_call: TRBV14; clone_size: .; d_call: TRBD2; j_call: TRBJ2-1
cdr3_aa: CATWTGFGNQPQHF; cdr3_nt: TGTGCCACCTGGACAGGGTTTGGCAATCAGCCCCAGCATTTT; v_call: TRBV6-1; clone_size: .; d_call: TRBD1; j_call: TRBJ1-5
cdr3_aa: CASSYFRQEAFF; cdr3_nt: TGTGCCAGCAGTTACTTCCGACAGGAAGCTTTCTTT; v_call: TRBV6-5; clone_size: .; d_call: .; j_call: TRBJ1-1
cdr3_aa: CASSLAGQGSAGANVLTF; cdr3_nt: TGTGCCAGCAGCTTGGCCGGACAGGGAAGCGCTGGGGCCAACGTCCTGACTTTC; v_call: TRBV5-4; clone_size: .; d_call: TRBD1; j_call: TRBJ2-6
cdr3_aa: CASSRPGQGRGSTEAFF; cdr3_nt: TGTGCCAGCAGCCGACCGGGACAGGGAAGAGGCAGCACTGAAGCTTTCTTT; v_call: TRBV5-4; clone_size: .; d_call: TRBD1; j_call: TRBJ1-1
cdr3_aa: CASSQDLGVNYGYTF; cdr3_nt: TGCGCCAGCAGCCAAGATCTTGGCGTTAACTATGGCTACACCTTC; v_call: TRBV4-3; clone_size: once; d_call: .; j_call: TRBJ1-2
cdr3_aa: CASSLGLPGELFF; cdr3_nt: TGTGCCAGCAGCTTAGGGCTCCCCGGGGAGCTGTTTTTT; v_call: TRBV7-2; clone_size: .; d_call: .; j_call: TRBJ2-2
cdr3_aa: CASSPGSSYEQYF; cdr3_nt: TGTGCCAGCAGCCCGGGTAGCTCCTACGAGCAGTACTTC; v_call: TRBV9; clone_size: .; d_call: .; j_call: TRBJ2-7
cdr3_aa: CASSLAGTSGAEQYF; cdr3_nt: TGCGCCAGCAGCTTGGCCGGGACTAGCGGGGCCGAGCAGTACTTC; v_call: TRBV5-1; clone_size: .; d_call: TRBD2; j_call: TRBJ2-7
cdr3_aa: CAREPDTQYF; cdr3_nt: TGTGCCAGGGAGCCCGATACGCAGTATTTT; v_call: TRBV9; clone_size: .; d_call: .; j_call: TRBJ2-3
cdr3_aa: CASSQVSSGDSDTQYF; cdr3_nt: TGTGCCAGCAGCCAAGTAAGCTCCGGGGATTCAGATACGCAGTATTTT; v_call: TRBV4-2; clone_size: once; d_call: .; j_call: TRBJ2-3
cdr3_aa: CASRAGINEQYF; cdr3_nt: TGTGCCAGCCGAGCGGGAATCAACGAGCAGTACTTC; v_call: TRBV2; clone_size: few; d_call: TRBD2; j_call: TRBJ2-7
cdr3_aa: CASSLGPGLEAFF; cdr3_nt: TGTGCCAGCAGCTTAGGTCCGGGGCTTGAAGCTTTCTTT; v_call: TRBV11-3; clone_size: .; d_call: .; j_call: TRBJ1-1
cdr3_aa: CASSLGLAGSYNEQFF; cdr3_nt: TGTGCCAGTAGCCTAGGACTAGCGGGGTCCTACAATGAGCAGTTCTTC; v_call: TRBV19; clone_size: .; d_call: TRBD2; j_call: TRBJ2-1
cdr3_aa: CASSLDGQGGYGYTF; cdr3_nt: TGCGCCAGCAGCCTCGACGGACAGGGGGGCTATGGCTACACCTTC; v_call: TRBV4-3; clone_size: .; d_call: TRBD1; j_call: TRBJ1-2
cdr3_aa: CASSPSGETQYF; cdr3_nt: TGTGCCAGTAGTCCGTCGGGTGAGACCCAGTACTTC; v_call: TRBV19; clone_size: .; d_call: .; j_call: TRBJ2-5
cdr3_aa: CASSIDRINEQFF; cdr3_nt: TGTGCCAGTAGTATCGATCGAATAAATGAGCAGTTCTTC; v_call: TRBV19; clone_size: .; d_call: .; j_call: TRBJ2-1
cdr3_aa: CASSYSRDEQFF; cdr3_nt: TGTGCCAGCAGTTACTCGAGGGATGAGCAGTTCTTC; v_call: TRBV6-6; clone_size: .; d_call: .; j_call: TRBJ2-1
cdr3_aa: CASSLSANSPLHF; cdr3_nt: TGTGCCAGCAGCCTATCTGCCAATTCACCCCTCCACTTT; v_call: TRBV9; clone_size: .; d_call: .; j_call: TRBJ1-6
cdr3_aa: CASSLAGTNTGELFF; cdr3_nt: TGTGCCAGCAGCCTAGCGGGGACGAACACCGGGGAGCTGTTTTTT; v_call: TRBV7-2; clone_size: once; d_call: TRBD2; j_call: TRBJ2-2
cdr3_aa: CASSYPAGLEGYTF; cdr3_nt: TGTGCCAGCAGCTACCCGGCGGGTTTAGAGGGCTACACCTTC; v_call: TRBV13; clone_size: .; d_call: .; j_call: TRBJ1-2
cdr3_aa: CAISGTGRNYTF; cdr3_nt: TGTGCCATCAGTGGGACAGGGCGCAACTACACCTTC; v_call: TRBV10-3; clone_size: .; d_call: TRBD1; j_call: TRBJ1-2
cdr3_aa: CASSLSGGLPTIRNEQFF; cdr3_nt: TGTGCCAGCAGCTTAAGTGGGGGCCTGCCCACAATACGGAATGAGCAGTTCTTC; v_call: TRBV7-8; clone_size: .; d_call: .; j_call: TRBJ2-1
cdr3_aa: CSADGGGEQYF; cdr3_nt: TGCAGCGCCGACGGGGGTGGCGAGCAGTACTTC; v_call: TRBV29-1; clone_size: .; d_call: .; j_call: TRBJ2-7
cdr3_aa: CASSPQGSRYGTQYF; cdr3_nt: TGCGCCAGCAGCCCCCAGGGGTCCAGGTACGGGACCCAGTACTTC; v_call: TRBV5-1; clone_size: .; d_call: .; j_call: TRBJ2-5
cdr3_aa: CSVRPRLRETQYF; cdr3_nt: TGCAGCGTTAGACCCCGACTCCGGGAGACCCAGTACTTC; v_call: TRBV29-1; clone_size: .; d_call: .; j_call: TRBJ2-5
cdr3_aa: CASSEAQGDYGYTF; cdr3_nt: TGTGCCAGCAGTGAAGCACAGGGAGACTATGGCTACACCTTC; v_call: TRBV6-1; clone_size: .; d_call: .; j_call: TRBJ1-2
cdr3_aa: CASSFSPRSVPGLADTEQFF; cdr3_nt: TGCGCCAGCAGCTTTTCTCCCAGATCCGTTCCGGGACTAGCGGATACTGAGCAGTTCTTC; v_call: TRBV5-1; clone_size: .; d_call: TRBD2; j_call: TRBJ2-1
cdr3_aa: CSSTGTSGSEQFF; cdr3_nt: TGCAGCTCCACCGGGACTAGCGGGAGTGAGCAGTTCTTC; v_call: TRBV29-1; clone_size: .; d_call: TRBD2; j_call: TRBJ2-1
cdr3_aa: CASRRQDNYGYTF; cdr3_nt: TGTGCCAGCAGACGACAGGATAACTATGGCTACACCTTC; v_call: TRBV5-6; clone_size: once; d_call: .; j_call: TRBJ1-2
cdr3_aa: CASSFDRGYEQYF; cdr3_nt: TGTGCCAGCAGCTTTGACAGGGGCTACGAGCAGTACTTC; v_call: TRBV5-4; clone_size: .; d_call: TRBD1; j_call: TRBJ2-7
cdr3_aa: CAWSVRGREVGTNEKLFF; cdr3_nt: TGTGCCTGGAGTGTACGTGGCAGGGAGGTTGGGACTAATGAAAAACTGTTTTTT; v_call: TRBV30; clone_size: .; d_call: .; j_call: TRBJ1-4
cdr3_aa: CSALLSYEQYF; cdr3_nt: TGCAGTGCTCTCCTATCCTACGAGCAGTACTTC; v_call: TRBV20-1; clone_size: .; d_call: .; j_call: TRBJ2-7
cdr3_aa: CASRGEGTYEQYF; cdr3_nt: TGTGCCAGCAGAGGAGAGGGGACATACGAGCAGTACTTC; v_call: TRBV7-9; clone_size: .; d_call: .; j_call: TRBJ2-7
cdr3_aa: CASSLGPGTATQYF; cdr3_nt: TGTGCCAGCAGCTTAGGGCCGGGTACGGCGACCCAGTACTTC; v_call: TRBV7-2; clone_size: once; d_call: .; j_call: TRBJ2-5
cdr3_aa: CASSQDHGSSTEAFF; cdr3_nt: TGCGCCAGCAGCCAAGATCACGGCAGTAGCACTGAAGCTTTCTTT; v_call: TRBV4-1; clone_size: .; d_call: .; j_call: TRBJ1-1
cdr3_aa: CASSRPGTGDGYTF; cdr3_nt: TGTGCCAGCAGCCGTCCCGGGACAGGGGATGGCTACACCTTC; v_call: TRBV7-2; clone_size: .; d_call: TRBD1; j_call: TRBJ1-2
cdr3_aa: CASSPPGLAAPHNEQFF; cdr3_nt: TGTGCCAGCAGCCCCCCAGGACTAGCTGCCCCCCACAATGAGCAGTTCTTC; v_call: TRBV7-2; clone_size: .; d_call: TRBD2; j_call: TRBJ2-1
cdr3_aa: CASSPRGSGYSNQPQHF; cdr3_nt: TGCGCCAGCAGCCCCCGTGGTAGCGGGTATAGCAATCAGCCCCAGCATTTT; v_call: TRBV4-1; clone_size: .; d_call: .; j_call: TRBJ1-5
cdr3_aa: CASSQERGDSSTDTQYF; cdr3_nt: TGCGCCAGCAGCCAAGAGAGGGGAGACTCTAGCACAGATACGCAGTATTTT; v_call: TRBV4-1; clone_size: .; d_call: .; j_call: TRBJ2-3
cdr3_aa: CASSYSFGVDYTF; cdr3_nt: TGTGCCAGCAGTTACTCGTTTGGGGTTGACTACACCTTC; v_call: TRBV6-5; clone_size: .; d_call: .; j_call: TRBJ1-2
cdr3_aa: CASSIGPRPLSYNEQFF; cdr3_nt: TGTGCCAGCAGTATCGGACCCAGGCCCCTCTCCTACAATGAGCAGTTCTTC; v_call: TRBV27; clone_size: .; d_call: .; j_call: TRBJ2-1
cdr3_aa: CASSLDRATDTQYF; cdr3_nt: TGTGCCAGCAGTCTGGACAGGGCGACAGATACGCAGTATTTT; v_call: TRBV11-2; clone_size: .; d_call: TRBD1; j_call: TRBJ2-3
cdr3_aa: CASSDAGSYNEQFF; cdr3_nt: TGTGCCAGCAGTGATGCGGGGTCCTACAATGAGCAGTTCTTC; v_call: TRBV2; clone_size: .; d_call: .; j_call: TRBJ2-1
cdr3_aa: CASRAVGLGNEQYF; cdr3_nt: TGTGCCAGCAGGGCTGTAGGGTTGGGAAACGAGCAGTACTTC; v_call: TRBV11-2; clone_size: .; d_call: .; j_call: TRBJ2-7
cdr3_aa: CASSSINQPQHF; cdr3_nt: TGTGCCAGCAGTTCTATCAATCAGCCCCAGCATTTT; v_call: TRBV2; clone_size: .; d_call: .; j_call: TRBJ1-5
cdr3_aa: CASSQDRQAAFF; cdr3_nt: TGCGCCAGCAGCCAAGATAGGCAAGCAGCTTTCTTT; v_call: TRBV4-3; clone_size: once; d_call: .; j_call: TRBJ1-1
cdr3_aa: CASSRLAGGEQFF; cdr3_nt: TGTGCCAGCAGCCGACTAGCGGGAGGGGAGCAGTTCTTC; v_call: TRBV6-4; clone_size: .; d_call: TRBD2; j_call: TRBJ2-1